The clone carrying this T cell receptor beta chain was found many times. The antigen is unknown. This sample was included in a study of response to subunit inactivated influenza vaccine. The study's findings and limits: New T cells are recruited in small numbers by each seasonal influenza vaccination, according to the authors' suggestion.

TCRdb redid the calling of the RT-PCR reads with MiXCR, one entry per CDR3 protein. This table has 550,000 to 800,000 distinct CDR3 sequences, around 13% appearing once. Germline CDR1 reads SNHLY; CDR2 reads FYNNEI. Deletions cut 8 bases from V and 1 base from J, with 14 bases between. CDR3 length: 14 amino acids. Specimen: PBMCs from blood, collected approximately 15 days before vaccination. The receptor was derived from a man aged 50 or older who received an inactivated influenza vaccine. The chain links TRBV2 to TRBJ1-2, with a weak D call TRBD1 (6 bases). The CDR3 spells CASSVRQVNYGYTF. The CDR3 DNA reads TGTGCCAGCTCTGTCAGACAGGTTAACTATGGCTACACCTTC.